This TCR beta chain was recovered during a study of cytomegalovirus exposure and HLA in healthy donors. The study, taken as a whole, reports: Data from an earlier analysis indicated that most TCR beta V segments were productive either about 90% or about 30% of the time.

To note about this clone: Its antigen is unknown.

13 Jbeta primers and 60 Vbeta primers were used for the PCR. TCRdb keeps only in-frame clones here, not all; method: immunoSEQ multiplex PCR. Here the sample spans more than 110,000 clones, 60% to 85% being singletons. This CDR3 has 15 amino acids. The V and J ends lost 5 bases and 4 bases respectively, with 12 bases between them. The V gene's germline CDR1 is MNHEY and CDR2 SMNVEV (reference sequence). The sequence was obtained from a man aged 18 to 29 in good health and CMV-seronegative. The chain couples TRBV27 to TRBJ2-6; TRBD1 might be the D (5 bases). The sequencing sample was made of PBMCs. The CDR3 DNA reads TGTGCCAGCAGTGCAGGGTTGGGAGGGGCCAACGTCCTGACTTTC. Translating it yields CASSAGLGGANVLTF.